This TCR beta chain originates from a study of cytomegalovirus exposure and HLA in healthy donors. For the study at large: Within the Caucasian-associated ancestry cluster were under 85% of the approximately 390 genotyped donors.

The V segment lost 5 bases and the J segment 0 bases; nucleotides outside the gene matches: 4. This CDR3 has 16 amino acids. The germline CDR1 and CDR2 sequences are LGHNA and YNFKEQ. Comment on this clone: Its specificity is unknown.

Researchers ran the PCR with 60 Vbeta and 13 Jbeta primers. Only in-frame clones appear in the TCRdb table, and some are missing; sequencing was by immunoSEQ multiplex PCR. The sample yields about 90,000 clones, approximately 71% seen once. Findings and limits, study-wide: It was reported that TCR beta sequences correctly inferred the HLA-A and HLA-B alleles for most subjects. Some public TCRs appeared in many individuals, while most sequences were rare.

The source of this sequence is a young woman in good health and CMV-seropositive. The sample was PBMCs. The J gene is TRBJ2-5, the V gene TRBV4-2; 12 bases line up with TRBD2. The CDR3 sequence is CASSSTSGRYQETQYF. The CDR3 bases are TGTGCCAGCAGCTCCACTAGCGGGAGGTACCAAGAGACCCAGTACTTC.